This entry concerns a single T cell receptor (beta chain). These data come from a study of molecular identifiers for immune sequencing clone quantification. TCRdb called the PCR reads again in MiXCR, with one record for every CDR3 protein. The repertoire holds about half a million distinct CDR3 sequences, with around 25% as singletons. Germline lookup yields CDR1 LGHNA and CDR2 YSLEER. The CDR3 is made up of 15 amino acids. Trimming took 1 base from V and 3 from J; bases not matched to a gene: 5. Sequencing was done on a sample of naive CD8+ T cells from blood, with Jurkat cell RNA spiked in. Subset here: FACS-sorted CD8+CD4-CCR7+CD45RA+ naive T cells. This receptor was identified in a human donor in good health. Some libraries in this study had Jurkat cell RNA spiked in. V is TRBV4-3 and J is TRBJ1-1, with 7 bases matching TRBD1. CDR3 residues: CASSQGPGGDTEAFF. The CDR3 nucleotides are TGCGCCAGCAGCCAAGGTCCAGGGGGTGACACTGAAGCTTTCTTT.